Listed below are T cell receptor beta chains from one sample, sequenced in a study of beta chain features in type 1 diabetes. Sequenced by immunoSEQ multiplex PCR; TCRdb stores in-frame clones only, minus some. The repertoire holds 150,000 to 200,000 clones, with less than 10% as singletons. The sample consisted of central memory CD4+ T cells from blood. These receptors were taken from a young man with type 1 diabetes. The CDR3 runs from the conserved cysteine through the conserved F or W. Each record gives: D gene, clone size, V gene, CDR3 length, J gene, CDR3 protein, CDR3 DNA. D genes are given only for firm matches. A clone size is listed for some rows: how often the clone was seen (once, few, many), or a class if it is expanded.

.	few	TRBV2	13	TRBJ1-1	CASSNFKNTEAFF	TGTGCCAGCAGTAATTTTAAGAACACTGAAGCTTTCTTT
TRBD2	.	TRBV10-3	17	TRBJ2-1	CAISESGLAGGQDEQFF	TGTGCCATCAGTGAGTCCGGACTAGCGGGAGGTCAGGATGAGCAGTTCTTC
TRBD1	few	TRBV6-1	15	TRBJ1-2	CASSDRTRTGYGYTF	TGTGCCAGCAGTGACCGAACCAGGACAGGGTATGGCTACACCTTC
.	few	TRBV28	14	TRBJ2-1	CASSLISTINEQFF	TGTGCCAGCAGTTTGATTTCTACCATCAATGAGCAGTTCTTC
.	.	TRBV15	13	TRBJ1-5	CATSRDQGQPQHF	TGTGCCACCAGCAGAGATCAGGGTCAGCCCCAGCATTTT
.	few	TRBV6-6	13	TRBJ2-1	CASSRVRYNEQFF	TGTGCCAGCAGTCGCGTGCGGTACAATGAGCAGTTCTTC
TRBD1	many	TRBV28	14	TRBJ2-7	CASRKTGNPYEQYF	TGTGCCAGCAGGAAGACAGGGAATCCATACGAGCAGTACTTC
.	.	TRBV7-8	15	TRBJ2-5	CASSFQGLGQETQYF	TGTGCCAGCAGCTTCCAGGGGCTTGGCCAAGAGACCCAGTACTTC
.	few	TRBV5-1	14	TRBJ2-5	CASSLGSGQETQYF	TGCGCCAGCAGCTTGGGATCGGGGCAAGAGACCCAGTACTTC
.	many	TRBV29-1	13	TRBJ2-5	CSAEAVQGETQYF	TGCAGCGCTGAGGCGGTACAGGGAGAGACCCAGTACTTC
.	few	TRBV6-5	14	TRBJ2-1	CASSNRFLYNEQFF	TGTGCCAGCAGTAACAGATTTCTCTACAATGAGCAGTTCTTC
TRBD1	many	TRBV30	12	TRBJ1-1	CAWSGTGYKAFF	TGTGCCTGGAGTGGGACAGGGTACAAAGCTTTCTTT
TRBD1	.	TRBV29-1	16	TRBJ1-2	CSVGGTGGPTGYGYTF	TGCAGCGTGGGAGGGACAGGGGGACCCACCGGCTATGGCTACACCTTC
.	.	TRBV5-4	14	TRBJ2-1	CASSLSGGVNEQFF	TGTGCCAGCAGCTTGAGTGGGGGCGTCAATGAGCAGTTCTTC
TRBD1	few	TRBV29-1	12	TRBJ2-2	CSVGGQSGELFF	TGCAGCGTTGGGGGACAGTCCGGGGAGCTGTTTTTT
TRBD1	.	TRBV5-4	13	TRBJ2-1	CASSRDRHNEQFF	TGTGCCAGCAGCCGGGACAGACACAATGAGCAGTTCTTC